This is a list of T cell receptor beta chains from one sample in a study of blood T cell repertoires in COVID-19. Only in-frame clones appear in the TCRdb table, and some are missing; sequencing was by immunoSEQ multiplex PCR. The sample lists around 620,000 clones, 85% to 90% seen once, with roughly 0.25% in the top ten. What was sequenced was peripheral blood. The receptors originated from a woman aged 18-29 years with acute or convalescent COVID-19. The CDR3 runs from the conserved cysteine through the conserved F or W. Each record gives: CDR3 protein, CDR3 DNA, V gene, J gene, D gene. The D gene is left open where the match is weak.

CASSKKGCDGSPSSYEQYF,TGTGCCAGCAGCAAAAAGGGGTGTGATGGTAGCCCTAGCTCCTACGAGCAGTACTTC,TRBV21-1,TRBJ2-7,.
CASSFRDRGQYEQYF,TGTGCCAGCAGCTTCCGGGACAGGGGCCAATACGAGCAGTACTTC,TRBV3-1/TRBV3-2,TRBJ2-7,TRBD1
CASSAGTGVYGYTF,TGTGCCAGCAGTGCCGGGACAGGGGTCTATGGCTACACCTTC,TRBV28,TRBJ1-2,TRBD1
CASTAVNTEAFF,TGTGCCAGCACCGCAGTGAACACTGAAGCTTTCTTT,TRBV6-5,TRBJ1-1,.
CASSPYSNQPQHF,TGTGCCAGTAGCCCGTATAGCAATCAGCCCCAGCATTTT,TRBV19,TRBJ1-5,.
CASSLARDSGGSQPQHF,TGTGCCAGCAGCTTAGCGCGAGATAGTGGGGGGAGTCAGCCCCAGCATTTT,TRBV7-2,TRBJ1-5,.
CASSLGTGFDGYTF,TGTGCCAGCAGCTTAGGAACGGGTTTCGACGGCTACACCTTC,TRBV7-6,TRBJ1-2,.
CASSLARGQNYGYTF,TGTGCCAGCAGCTTAGCAAGGGGGCAGAACTATGGCTACACCTTC,TRBV7-2,TRBJ1-2,TRBD1
CASSRGTVTEAFF,TGTGCCAGCAGCCGGGGGACGGTAACTGAAGCTTTCTTT,TRBV5-5,TRBJ1-1,.
CASTPGQGTDGYTF,TGTGCCAGCACCCCCGGACAGGGGACGGATGGCTACACCTTC,TRBV6-5,TRBJ1-2,TRBD1
CASSPGGKNYGYTF,TGCGCCAGCAGTCCAGGGGGGAAAAACTATGGCTACACCTTC,TRBV23-1,TRBJ1-2,TRBD1
CASSVRDRVTEAFF,TGTGCCAGCAGCGTACGGGACAGGGTGACTGAAGCTTTCTTT,TRBV9,TRBJ1-1,TRBD1
CAGGGASTYGYTF,TGTGCCGGAGGGGGCGCTAGTACCTATGGCTACACCTTC,TRBV19,TRBJ1-2,TRBD1
CASSHSGTGGYTF,TGTGCCAGCAGTCATTCAGGAACCGGTGGCTACACCTTC,TRBV6-5,TRBJ1-2,.
CASSDYTGLTGELFF,TGTGCCAGTAGCGACTATACCGGGCTCACCGGGGAGCTGTTTTTT,TRBV19,TRBJ2-2,.
CASSTSGVRRETQYF,TGTGCCAGTAGTACCTCAGGGGTACGGAGAGAGACCCAGTACTTC,TRBV19,TRBJ2-5,.
CASSQDRDREGYNEQFF,TGCGCCAGCAGCCAAGATCGGGACAGGGAAGGTTACAATGAGCAGTTCTTC,TRBV4-3,TRBJ2-1,TRBD1
CASSEGPGQGYGYTF,TGTGCCAGCAGCGAGGGTCCGGGACAGGGCTATGGCTACACCTTC,TRBV5-4,TRBJ1-2,TRBD1
CASSPLGGGTEAFF,TGTGCCAGCAGCCCCCTCGGGGGGGGCACTGAAGCTTTCTTT,TRBV5-6,TRBJ1-1,.
CASSDGTSGGNEQFF,TGTGCCAGCAGCGACGGGACTAGCGGGGGGAATGAGCAGTTCTTC,TRBV2,TRBJ2-1,TRBD2
CASSLAGQGAGNTIYF,TGCGCCAGCAGCTTGGCAGGACAGGGAGCTGGAAACACCATATATTTT,TRBV5-1,TRBJ1-3,TRBD1
CATSDPGTPTEAFF,TGTGCCACCAGTGACCCCGGGACACCCACTGAAGCTTTCTTT,TRBV24-1,TRBJ1-1,.
CASSSTGLTQPQHF,TGTGCCAGCAGTTCCACGGGACTGACACAGCCCCAGCATTTT,TRBV6-5,TRBJ1-5,.
CASSPGTETFTIYF,TGTGCCAGTAGTCCAGGGACAGAGACCTTCACCATATATTTT,TRBV19,TRBJ1-3,TRBD1
CASSVQGKSPLHF,TGTGCCAGCAGTGTACAGGGTAAATCACCCCTCCACTTT,TRBV2,TRBJ1-6,.
CASSPAGNTIYF,TGTGCCAGCAGCCCAGCCGGAAACACCATATATTTT,TRBV6-2/TRBV6-3,TRBJ1-3,.
CASSVDRGRGYGYTF,TGTGCCAGCAGCGTAGACAGGGGGCGAGGGTATGGCTACACCTTC,TRBV9,TRBJ1-2,TRBD1
CASSEGGVPSYEQYF,TGTGCCAGCAGTGAAGGCGGGGTCCCCTCCTACGAGCAGTACTTC,TRBV6-1,TRBJ2-7,.
CASSLNRDRGYEQYF,TGTGCCAGCAGTTTAAACCGGGACAGGGGCTACGAGCAGTACTTC,TRBV6-6,TRBJ2-7,TRBD1
CASWRAQETQYF,TGTGCCAGCTGGCGGGCACAAGAGACCCAGTACTTC,TRBV6-6,TRBJ2-5,.
CASSQVVLYEQYF,TGCGCCAGCAGCCAAGTGGTACTCTACGAGCAGTACTTC,TRBV4-1,TRBJ2-7,.
CAWRGYRGRGYGYTF,TGTGCCTGGAGGGGATACAGGGGCAGAGGGTATGGCTACACCTTC,TRBV30,TRBJ1-2,TRBD1
CASGFRQGSTEAFF,TGTGCTAGTGGTTTTAGACAGGGGAGTACTGAAGCTTTCTTT,TRBV12-5,TRBJ1-1,TRBD1
CASSQAGGMSEAFF,TGTGCCAGCAGCCAAGCCGGGGGGATGAGTGAAGCTTTCTTT,TRBV4-2,TRBJ1-1,.
CSVTITTYEQYF,TGCAGCGTGACTATAACGACCTACGAGCAGTACTTC,TRBV29-1,TRBJ2-7,.
CASSYRTGGGYTF,TGCGCCAGCAGCTACCGGACAGGCGGTGGCTACACCTTC,TRBV5-1,TRBJ1-2,TRBD1